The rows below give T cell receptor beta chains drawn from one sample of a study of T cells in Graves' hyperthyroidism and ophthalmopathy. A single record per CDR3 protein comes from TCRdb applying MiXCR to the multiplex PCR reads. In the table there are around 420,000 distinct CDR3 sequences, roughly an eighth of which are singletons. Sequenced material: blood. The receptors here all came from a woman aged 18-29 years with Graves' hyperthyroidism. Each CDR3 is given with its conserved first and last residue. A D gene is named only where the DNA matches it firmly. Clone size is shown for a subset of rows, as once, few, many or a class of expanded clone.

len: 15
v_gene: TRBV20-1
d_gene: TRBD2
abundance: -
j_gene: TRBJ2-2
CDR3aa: CSAGAGGMNTGELFF
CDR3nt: TGCAGTGCGGGGGCGGGAGGGATGAACACCGGGGAGCTGTTTTTT

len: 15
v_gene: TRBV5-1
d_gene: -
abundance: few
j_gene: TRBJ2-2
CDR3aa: CASNTGTENTGELFF
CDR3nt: TGCGCCAGCAACACCGGGACCGAGAACACCGGGGAGCTGTTTTTT

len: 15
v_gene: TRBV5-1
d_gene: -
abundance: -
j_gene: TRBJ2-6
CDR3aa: CASSLDGSGTNVLTF
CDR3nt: TGCGCCAGCAGCTTGGATGGTTCTGGGACCAACGTCCTGACTTTC

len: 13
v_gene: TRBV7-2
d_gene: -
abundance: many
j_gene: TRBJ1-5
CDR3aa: CASSLNEGQPQHF
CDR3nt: TGTGCCAGCAGCTTAAATGAGGGGCAGCCCCAGCATTTT

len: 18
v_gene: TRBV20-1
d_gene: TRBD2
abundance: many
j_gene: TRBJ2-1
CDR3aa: CSARDRREGIFGYNEQFF
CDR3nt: TGCAGTGCTAGAGATCGGCGGGAGGGTATTTTCGGCTACAATGAGCAGTTCTTC

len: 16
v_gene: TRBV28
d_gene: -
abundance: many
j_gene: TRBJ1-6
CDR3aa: CASSLGSGLYNSPLHF
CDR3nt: TGTGCCAGCAGTTTAGGTTCGGGACTGTATAATTCACCCCTCCACTTT

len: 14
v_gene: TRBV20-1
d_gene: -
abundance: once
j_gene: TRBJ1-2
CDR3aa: CSAGEGRSNYGYTF
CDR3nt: TGCAGTGCTGGAGAGGGCCGATCTAACTATGGCTACACCTTC

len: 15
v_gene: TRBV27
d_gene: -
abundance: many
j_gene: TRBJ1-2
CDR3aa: CASSRYSGTEYGYTF
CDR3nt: TGTGCCAGCAGTCGTTATTCCGGGACGGAGTATGGCTACACCTTC

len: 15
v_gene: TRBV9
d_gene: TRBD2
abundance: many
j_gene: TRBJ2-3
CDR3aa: CASSVGLAGGTTQYF
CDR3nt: TGTGCCAGCAGCGTAGGGCTAGCGGGGGGGACTACGCAGTATTTT

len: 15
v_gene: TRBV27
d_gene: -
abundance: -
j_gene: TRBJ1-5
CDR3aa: CASTFLGWDHQPQHF
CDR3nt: TGTGCCAGCACTTTTCTCGGTTGGGACCATCAGCCCCAGCATTTT